These 7 T cell receptor beta chains share one sample of origin, sequenced in a study of CD8 T cells in Susac syndrome. RNA totalling about 0.45 to 1 ug underwent reverse transcription with random hexamers. From the immunoSEQ multiplex PCR reads, TCRdb called clonotypes with MiXCR, one entry per CDR3 protein. The profile covers some 77,000 distinct CDR3 sequences, with approximately 94% appearing a single time and around 0.57% taken by the ten largest. The sequenced material came from CD4+ T cells from PBMCs. The receptors come from a human donor with Susac syndrome.

J is TRBJ1-4 and V is TRBV20-1; 9 nucleotides line up with TRBD1. J was trimmed by 3 bases and V by 0 bases; bases with no gene match: 11. This CDR3 is 18 amino acids long. Germline V gene lookup returns CDR1 DFQATT and CDR2 SNEGSKA (reference sequence). The CDR3 coding sequence is TGCAGTGCTAGAGATATCCCAGGACAGGGGACAGCTAATGAAAAACTGTTTTTT. It translates to CSARDIPGQGTANEKLFF.

The V gene is TRBV7-9, the J gene TRBJ2-5; 7 positions agree with TRBD1. CDR1 is SEHNR and CDR2 is FQNEAQ in the germline V gene (reference sequence). This CDR3 is built from 15 residues. J was trimmed by 3 bases and V by 6 bases; bases with no gene match: 10. The CDR3 protein is CASRLAGTVKETQYF. The CDR3 coding sequence is TGTGCCAGCAGGCTGGCCGGGACAGTAAAAGAGACCCAGTACTTC. Full variable domain (outside the CDR3, taken from reference TRBV7-9 and TRBJ2-5): DTGVSQNPRHKITKRGQNVTFRCDPISEHNRLYWYRQTLGQGPEFLTYFQNEAQLEKSRLLSDRFSAERPKGSFSTLEIQRTEQGDSAMYLCASRLAGTVKETQYFGPGTRLLVL.

This sequence joins TRBV5-1 and TRBJ2-7, with D perhaps given as TRBD1 or TRBD2 (5 bases each). The V end lost 2 bases, the J end lost 5 bases, and 11 bases lay between the germline ends. The V gene's germline CDR1 is SGHRS and CDR2 YFSETQ. The CDR3 is 13 residues long. The CDR3 protein is CASSFVRGHEQYF. In DNA, the CDR3 is TGCGCCAGCAGCTTTGTCCGGGGCCACGAGCAGTACTTC.

This chain links TRBV7-2 with TRBJ2-3; a weak D match, TRBD2 (6 bases). Trimming pared 5 bases from V and 3 bases from J, leaving 12 bases between. The germline CDR1 and CDR2 sequences are SGHTA and FQGNSA. The CDR3 is 14 amino acids. CDR3 sequence: CASSAAGRTDTQYF. In DNA form, the CDR3 reads TGTGCCAGCAGCGCCGCGGGGCGGACAGATACGCAGTATTTT.

V is TRBV19 and J is TRBJ2-5; TRBD1 matches 8 bases. The V gene's germline CDR1 is LNHDA and CDR2 SQIVND (reference sequence). V shed 4 bases and J 1 base; nucleotides not matched to a gene: 2. This CDR3 has 14 amino acids. The DNA of the CDR3 is TGTGCCAGTAGTACCGGGACAGGCCAAGAGACCCAGTACTTC. It is translated as CASSTGTGQETQYF.

The chain's CDR3 is CASSQANGANTQYF. The CDR3 DNA reads TGTGCCAGCAGCCAAGCGAATGGAGCAAATACGCAGTATTTT. The chain joins TRBV3-1 to TRBJ2-3, with D unclear. Trimming removed 1 base from V and 7 bases from J, with 12 bases in between. This CDR3 is 14 amino acids long. Per germline, CDR1 LGHDT and CDR2 YNNKEL (reference sequence).

The V gene is TRBV6-5, the J gene TRBJ1-4, with D possibly matching TRBD1 (5 bases). Germline V gene sequence: CDR1 MNHEY, CDR2 SVGAGI. Trimming removed 0 bases at V and 5 bases at J, with 13 bases between. The CDR3 extends over 16 amino acids. The CDR3 region has the DNA TGTGCCAGCAGTTACTCAGGTCCGGGACGGAATGAAAAACTGTTTTTT. This gives the protein CASSYSGPGRNEKLFF.